This T cell receptor beta chain appears in the sequencing data of a study of patients and donors after allogeneic stem cell transplantation. TCRdb itself ran the RT-PCR reads through MiXCR, one entry per CDR3 protein. The sample records fewer than 75,000 distinct CDR3 sequences, about 14% being singletons. This clonotype was seen only a few times. Specimen: blood, either unsorted or a sorted T cell fraction (not recorded which). The receptor was derived from a human donor who was either an allogeneic HSCT recipient or a stem cell or donor lymphocyte infusion donor (not recorded which). It is not recorded whose cells these are; they may come from a transplant donor.

CDR3 residues: CATSSSSGLAVYEQYF. The CDR3 DNA follows: TGTGCCACCAGCTCTTCATCCGGACTAGCAGTCTACGAGCAGTACTTC. The chain has TRBV15 and TRBJ2-7, with 8 bases aligning to TRBD2. The CDR3 consists of 16 residues. V shed 5 bases, J shed 3 bases, and the junction held 12 bases outside the gene matches. The germline V gene has CDR1 LNHNV and CDR2 YYDKDF (reference sequence).